Detailed here is one TCR beta chain. These data are taken from a study of technical replicates of blood from a few donors. Libraries were prepared by immunoSEQ multiplex PCR; TCRdb keeps only in-frame clonotypes and omits some of them. The sample lists some 15,000 clones; around nine tenths were seen once. V gave up 5 bases and J gave up 2 bases, with 17 bases separating them. In germline, CDR1 is PRHDT, CDR2 FYEKMQ (reference sequence). The CDR3 is made up of 16 amino acids. The gene calls are TRBV13 and TRBJ2-3; perhaps TRBD2 as D (5 bases). The receptor's source is a human donor in good health. Sequencing was done on a sample of PBMCs. CDR3 in DNA: TGTGCCAGCAGCGTAAGTACGGCGGGCTCCACAGATACGCAGTATTTT. This encodes CASSVSTAGSTDTQYF.